This TCR beta chain was retrieved from a study of identical twins. Overall study findings and caveats: There was more out-of-frame TCR alpha sharing in monozygotic twins than models estimated. Zero-insertion results could be subject to partial confounding by invariant MAIT and iNKT cells.

Everyone who gave samples was a healthy Caucasian. In regard to this clonotype: Its antigen is undetermined.

Per the germline V gene, CDR1 is LGHDT and CDR2 is YNNKEL (reference sequence). The CDR3 is made up of 13 amino acids. V lost 1 base, J lost 6 bases, and 2 bases stayed unmatched. It was template switching that added a universal primer site, and there were unique molecular identifiers on the cDNA. MiXCR was run by TCRdb on the 5' RACE reads, yielding one entry per CDR3 protein. The profile shows 1.5 million or so distinct CDR3 sequences, under 35% of them singletons. The sequencing input was cord blood. The sequence was collected from a newborn girl in good health. The chain links TRBV3-1 to TRBJ2-7, with TRBD1 identical over 8 bases. The chain's CDR3 is CASSQGGQGEQYF. CDR3 DNA sequence: TGTGCCAGCAGCCAAGGCGGACAGGGCGAGCAGTACTTC.